The 13 T cell receptor beta chains in this list originate from one sample, sequenced in a study of blood T cell repertoires in COVID-19. Only in-frame clones appear in the TCRdb table, and some are missing; sequencing was by immunoSEQ multiplex PCR. The data contain about 430,000 clones, 75% to 90% of them singletons. Specimen: PBMCs or T cells enriched from blood (not recorded which). These receptors came from a man younger than 45 who had recovered from COVID-19.

The V call is TRBV3-1 (or the pseudogene TRBV3-2), the J call TRBJ2-1, with D possibly being TRBD2 (6 bases). The CDR3 runs to 15 residues. The germline V gene has CDR1 LGHDT and CDR2 YNNKEL (reference sequence). V was pared by 2 bases and J by 9 bases, with 17 bases between. DNA for the CDR3: TGTGCCAGCAGCCAACTAGCGACGATTAATTCTGAGCAGTTCTTC. Protein sequence: CASSQLATINSEQFF.

Only one count was recorded for this clone. The chain couples TRBV6-5 to TRBJ2-2, with TRBD1 matching 9 bases. V shed 5 bases, J shed 6 bases, and the junction held 7 bases outside the gene matches. Germline CDR1 reads MNHEY; CDR2 reads SVGAGI. The CDR3 runs 15 residues. The CDR3 DNA follows: TGTGCCAGCAGTCATCCCGGGACAGGGTCCGGGGAGCTGTTTTTT. This gives the protein CASSHPGTGSGELFF.

The CDR3 coding sequence is TGTGCCAGCAGCATGACTAGCGGAAACTACAATGAGCAGTTCTTC. Translation: CASSMTSGNYNEQFF. The chain couples TRBV7-8 to TRBJ2-1, with TRBD2 identical over 9 bases. The ends lost 5 bases at V and 3 bases at J; junction bases unmatched: 5. The CDR3 runs 15 residues. Germline assignment: CDR1 SGHVS and CDR2 FQNEAQ.

This chain uses TRBV30 with TRBJ2-3; 8 nucleotides match TRBD2. The ends lost 3 bases at V and 1 base at J; junction bases unmatched: 6. Germline V gene data show CDR1 as GTSNPN and CDR2 as SVGIG (reference sequence). The CDR3 totals 15 residues. Written as DNA, the CDR3 is TGTGCCTGGAGGGACAGCGGGAGAGGCACAGATACGCAGTATTTT. Amino acids: CAWRDSGRGTDTQYF.

The V and J genes are TRBV28 and TRBJ1-2, with D tentatively TRBD1 (5 bases). Trimming removed 5 bases at V and 6 bases at J, with 22 bases between. CDR1 is MDHEN, CDR2 SYDVKM, per germline. The CDR3 is 16 amino acids. CDR3 nucleotide sequence: TGTGCCAGCAGTCTACCAGATCCCCAGGGTCGAGATGGCTACACCTTC. This encodes CASSLPDPQGRDGYTF.

Only one count was recorded for this clone. The genes are TRBV3-1 (or the pseudogene TRBV3-2) and TRBJ2-7, with 7 bases matching TRBD1. Trimming took 6 bases from V and 0 from J; bases not matched to a gene: 5. Germline CDR1 reads LGHDT; CDR2 reads YNNKEL (reference sequence). This CDR3 comprises 14 residues. CDR3 coding DNA: TGTGCCAGCAGTAGGGGACAGATCTCCTACGAGCAGTACTTC. Residues: CASSRGQISYEQYF.

This clone was counted only a few times. V gene TRBV9 combines with J gene TRBJ1-1; 9 bases fit TRBD1. Germline V CDR1 and CDR2: SGDLS, YYNGEE. Germline trimming cut 3 bases from V and 8 bases from J; bases unmatched to any gene: 2. The CDR3 is made up of 12 amino acids. The CDR3 DNA follows: TGTGCCAGCAGCGGGGGGACAGGGGAAGCTTTCTTT. It yields the protein CASSGGTGEAFF.

The genes are TRBV19 and TRBJ1-2; 8 nucleotides match TRBD1. This CDR3 contains 15 residues. V shed 4 bases and J 3 bases; nucleotides not matched to a gene: 7. Germline V gene sequence: CDR1 LNHDA, CDR2 SQIVND (reference sequence). The CDR3 reads CASSTIQDRDYGYTF. In nucleotides, the CDR3 is TGTGCCAGTAGTACTATACAGGACAGGGACTATGGCTACACCTTC.

The gene calls are TRBV4-1 and TRBJ1-2; D gene unclear. Germline V lookup: CDR1 MGHRA, CDR2 YSYEKL. The CDR3 length is 15 residues. Deletions cut 1 base from V and 4 bases from J, with 13 bases between. CDR3 residues: CASSQAPLASYGYTF. The CDR3 DNA reads as TGCGCCAGCAGCCAAGCCCCATTAGCTAGCTATGGCTACACCTTC.

This sequence joins TRBV19 and TRBJ2-2; TRBD1 agrees at 9 bases. The CDR3 loop spans 17 amino acids. The V segment lost 4 bases and the J segment 9 bases; nucleotides outside the gene matches: 15. The V gene's germline CDR1 is LNHDA and CDR2 SQIVND (reference sequence). In nucleotides, the CDR3 is TGTGCCAGTAGTAGGCGGGGACAGGACAGGGGTGTCCGGGAGCTGTTTTTT. As protein: CASSRRGQDRGVRELFF. The complete variable domain, with remaining parts taken from reference TRBV19 and TRBJ2-2, reads DGGITQSPKYLFRKEGQNVTLSCEQNLNHDAMYWYRQDPGQGLRLIYYSQIVNDFQKGDIAEGYSVSREKKESFPLTVTSAQKNPTAFYLCASSRRGQDRGVRELFFGEGSRLTVL.

V gene TRBV6-1 combines with J gene TRBJ1-5; D uncertain. The CDR3 is 13 residues long. V was trimmed by 2 bases and J by 7 bases, leaving 9 bases between them. CDR1 MNHNS and CDR2 SASEGT come from the germline V gene. The CDR3 region is CASSELEHQPQHF. The CDR3, as DNA: TGTGCCAGCAGTGAACTGGAGCACCAGCCCCAGCATTTT.

Here the CDR3 reads CASSQDGLAGSITDTQYF. In nucleotides, the CDR3 is TGTGCCAGCAGCCAAGACGGACTAGCGGGAAGTATAACAGATACGCAGTATTTT. The chain joins TRBV3-1 (or the pseudogene TRBV3-2) to TRBJ2-3; TRBD2 agrees at 12 bases. The CDR3 runs 18 residues. V was clipped by 0 bases and J by 3 bases; unmatched bases: 7. Germline CDR1 LGHDT, CDR2 YNNKEL (reference sequence).

This sequence joins TRBV18 and TRBJ1-5; the D gene is possibly TRBD1 (5 bases). From germline, CDR1 is KGHSH and CDR2 LQKENI. This CDR3 has 16 residues. V lost 0 bases and J 4 bases, leaving 13 bases between the germline ends. The CDR3 protein is CASSPPGGGGNQPQHF. DNA of the CDR3: TGTGCCAGCTCACCACCGGGAGGTGGGGGGAATCAGCCCCAGCATTTT.